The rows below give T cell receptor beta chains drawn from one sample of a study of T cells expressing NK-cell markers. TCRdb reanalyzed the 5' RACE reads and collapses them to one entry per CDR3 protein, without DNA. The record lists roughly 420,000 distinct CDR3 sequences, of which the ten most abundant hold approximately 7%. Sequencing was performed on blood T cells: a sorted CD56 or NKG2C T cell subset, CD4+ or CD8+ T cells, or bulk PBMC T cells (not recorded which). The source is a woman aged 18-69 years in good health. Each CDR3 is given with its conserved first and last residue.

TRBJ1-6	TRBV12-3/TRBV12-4	CASSPGGAGAYNSPLHF
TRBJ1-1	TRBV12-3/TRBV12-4	CASTTDRMNTEAFF
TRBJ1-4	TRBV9	CASSVGSATGGGNEKLFF
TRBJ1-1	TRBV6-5	CASSYSGSGEAFF
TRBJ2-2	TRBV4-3	CASSPRGAGVGELFF
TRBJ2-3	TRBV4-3	CASSTETSTDTQYF
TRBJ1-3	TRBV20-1	CSATEMGVSGNTIYF
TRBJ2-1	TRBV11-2	CASSLVSGGHNEQFF
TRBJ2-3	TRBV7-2	CASSLGLLAQYF
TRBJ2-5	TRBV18	CASSPLAGLETQYF
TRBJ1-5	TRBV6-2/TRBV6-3	CASSSGTGWNQPQHF
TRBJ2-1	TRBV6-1	CASTYLSSYNEQFF
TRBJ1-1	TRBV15	CATSRGDTRATEAFF
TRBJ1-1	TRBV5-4	CASSLDALRLEAFF
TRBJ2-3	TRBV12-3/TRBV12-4	CASSYQAANTQYF
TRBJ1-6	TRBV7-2	CASSFRDRNSPLHF
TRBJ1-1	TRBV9	CASSGAGGIEAFF
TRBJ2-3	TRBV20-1	CSARRQSSTDTQYF
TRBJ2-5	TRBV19	CASMSANQETQYF
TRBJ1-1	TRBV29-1	CSVDLGGTEAFF
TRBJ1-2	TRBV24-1	CATSEGTGLGYTF
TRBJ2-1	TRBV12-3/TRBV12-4	CATSRPLNEQFF
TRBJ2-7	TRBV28	CASSFSGAPYEQYF
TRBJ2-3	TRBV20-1	CSASLGGAGTDTQYF
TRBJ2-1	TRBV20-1	CSARAGTAGDEQFF
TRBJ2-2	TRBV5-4	CASSLGTSADNTGELFF
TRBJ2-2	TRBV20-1	CSTKRAYRDRVPTGELFF
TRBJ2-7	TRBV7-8	CASSTRLAPTYEQYF
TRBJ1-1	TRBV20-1	CSAGMDTEAFF
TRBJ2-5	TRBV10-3	CAISGQGQETQYF
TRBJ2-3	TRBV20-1	CSAGPTGASTDTQYF
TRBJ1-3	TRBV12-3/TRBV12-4	CASSSQVSGNTIYF
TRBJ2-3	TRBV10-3	CAISGPLAGGSDTQYF
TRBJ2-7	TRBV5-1	CASSLVASQYEQYF
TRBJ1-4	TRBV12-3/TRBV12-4	CASSQGRAREKLFF
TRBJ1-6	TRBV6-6	CASSYGTGVPLHF
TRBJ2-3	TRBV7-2	CASSRGQFTDTQYF
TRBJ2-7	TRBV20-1	CSAREGPAREQYF
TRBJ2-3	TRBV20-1	CSASRPFRTSGTSTDTQYF
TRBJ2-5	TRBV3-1	CASSQGRVTQYF
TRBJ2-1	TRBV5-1	CASTLGQREAFDEQFF
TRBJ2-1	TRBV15	CATSRDRAGTYNEQFF
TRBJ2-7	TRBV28	CASSLGTASNYEQYF
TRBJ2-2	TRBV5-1	CASSSHGSNTGELFF
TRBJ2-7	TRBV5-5	CASSLAGLYEQYF
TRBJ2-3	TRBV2	CATVRDRTDTQYF
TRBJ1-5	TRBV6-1	CASRTRQDNQPQHF
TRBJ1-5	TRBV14	CASSQVRGQPQHF
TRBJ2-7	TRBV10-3	CAIQGNSYEQYF
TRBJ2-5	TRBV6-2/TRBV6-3	CASGPGGRKTQYF
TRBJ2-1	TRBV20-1	CSARAGQTYNEQFF
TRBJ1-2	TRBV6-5	CASSFQTGTGHYGYTF
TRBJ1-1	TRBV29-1	CSVEDLQVEAFF
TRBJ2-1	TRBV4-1	CASRISGGESYNEQFF
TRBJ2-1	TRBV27	CASSKPAGVYNEQFF
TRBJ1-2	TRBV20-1	CSARDDGPYGYTF
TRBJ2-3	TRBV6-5	CASSYSRGQQDTQYF
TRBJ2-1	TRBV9	CASSSASGNSWQFF
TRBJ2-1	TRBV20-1	CSARGGAGGLVEQFF